Below are 6 T cell receptor beta chains sequenced from a single sample in a study of PD-1 blockade in classical Hodgkin lymphoma. Time point noted: cycle 4 day 1 (C4D1), after less than 7 weeks of nivolumab. All patients relapsed after autologous stem cell transplantation, and brentuximab vedotin exposure varied. TCRdb's table, derived via immunoSEQ multiplex PCR, lists solely in-frame clones and lacks some. The sample yields about 41,000 clones, 55% to 70% seen once. The specimen was peripheral blood mononuclear cells (PBMCs), collected before the fourth cycle of nivolumab. The source is a human donor with classical Hodgkin lymphoma.

This rearrangement joins TRBV6-5 to TRBJ2-2; 7 bases match TRBD1. CDR3 length equals 16 residues. V dropped 2 bases and J dropped 1; count of bases not matched to a gene: 4. Germline V gene data show CDR1 as MNHEY and CDR2 as SVGAGI. In nucleotides, the CDR3 is TGTGCCAGCAGTTACCGGACAGGAGGGAACACCGGGGAGCTGTTTTTT. It yields the protein CASSYRTGGNTGELFF.

Concerning this clone itself: The sample holds other DNA sequences that translate to the same CDR3. This chain links TRBV6-5 with TRBJ2-2; D is undetermined. The V and J ends lost 0 bases and 4 bases respectively, with 3 bases between them. CDR1 and CDR2 from the germline V gene are MNHEY and SVGAGI. The CDR3 spans 13 residues. CDR3 sequence (DNA): TGTGCCAGCAGTTACTCTGGCACCGGGGAGCTGTTTTTT. Translated: CASSYSGTGELFF.

In DNA, the CDR3 is TGTGCCACCGACCAAACCTTGAACACCGGGGAGCTGTTTTTT. Its protein product is CATDQTLNTGELFF. The V gene is TRBV10-3, the J gene TRBJ2-2, with D hard to call. CDR3 size: 14 residues. V lost 10 bases to trimming and J lost 1 base, with 13 bases between them. The germline V gene has CDR1 ENHRY and CDR2 SYGVKD.

The V call is TRBV4-3, the J call TRBJ2-5; D gene uncertain. V was trimmed by 0 bases and J by 2 bases, leaving 16 bases between them. CDR3 length: 17 residues. Germline CDR1 reads LGHNA; CDR2 reads YSLEER. CDR3 nucleotide sequence: TGCGCCAGCAGCCAAGACCTCCGACCGAGTCTACAAGAGACCCAGTACTTC. Amino acid sequence: CASSQDLRPSLQETQYF.

Only a few counts were recorded for this clone. The chain has TRBV28 and TRBJ1-1; 8 positions match TRBD1. Trimming at V came to 6 bases and at J to 2 bases, leaving 8 bases not matched to a gene. CDR1 is MDHEN and CDR2 is SYDVKM in the germline V gene. The CDR3 totals 15 residues. CDR3 nucleotides: TGTGCCAGCAGCTCGGGACAGGCATTAAACACTGAAGCTTTCTTT. It is translated as CASSSGQALNTEAFF.

The CDR3: CASSWEGANEKLFF. The CDR3 DNA follows: TGTGCCAGCAGTTGGGAGGGGGCTAATGAAAAACTGTTTTTT. V is TRBV27 and J is TRBJ1-4; a weak D match, TRBD1 (6 bases). V gave up 4 bases and J gave up 3 bases, with 9 bases separating them. The CDR3 covers 14 residues. Looked up from germline, CDR1 is MNHEY and CDR2 is SMNVEV (reference sequence).